This TCR beta chain was recovered during a study of early stage breast cancer tumors. Blood replicates held 0.5 ug DNA, tumor or normal breast about 1.5 ug, two each. The repertoire was sequenced with immunoSEQ multiplex PCR; TCRdb's copy has only in-frame clones and lacks some. The sample has 32,000 or so clones, approximately 76% seen once. Germline CDR1 is SNHLY and CDR2 is FYNNEI. The V gene end was trimmed by 6 bases and the J gene end by 2 bases; junction bases not matched to a gene: 10. The CDR3 totals 16 residues. This clone was seen a handful of times. The gene calls are TRBV2 and TRBJ2-7, with 10 bases lining up with TRBD2. Source material: blood. This clonotype was obtained from a person aged 50-59 years with breast cancer. CDR3 in amino acids: CASRIFLAGVTYEQYF. CDR3 DNA: TGTGCCAGCAGAATCTTTCTAGCGGGAGTAACCTACGAGCAGTACTTC.